The 23 T cell receptor beta chains listed next were all sequenced from one sample in a study of T cell responses to AZD1222 COVID-19 vaccine. Sequencing was performed with immunoSEQ multiplex PCR; in TCRdb, only in-frame clones are kept and a portion is missing. The table has fewer than 120,000 clones, roughly nine tenths seen once. The sequences come from peripheral blood, collected on day 0 of AZD1222 vaccination. Receptor source: an adult in good health.

The chain joins TRBV28 to TRBJ1-2; a weak D match, TRBD1 (6 bases). Germline CDR1 and CDR2: MDHEN and SYDVKM. V was cut by 10 bases and J by 8 bases, with 17 bases left in between. CDR3 length: 12 residues. For the CDR3, the DNA is TGTGCCATACAGGGTGACGAAGGCGGCTACACCTTC. Its translation is CAIQGDEGGYTF.

The V call is TRBV9, the J call TRBJ1-2; 8 bases fit TRBD1. CDR1 is SGDLS, CDR2 YYNGEE, per germline. This CDR3 is built from 15 residues. With V trimmed by 0 bases and J by 8 bases, 9 bases remained unmatched. The CDR3 loop is CASSVGLTGEGGYTF. The CDR3 DNA reads as TGTGCCAGCAGCGTAGGACTGACAGGGGAAGGCGGCTACACCTTC.

This chain links TRBV6-1 with TRBJ2-7; TRBD2 aligns across 7 bases. V dropped 2 bases and J dropped 2; count of bases not matched to a gene: 6. Germline V gene data show CDR1 as MNHNS and CDR2 as SASEGT. The CDR3 extends over 15 amino acids. CDR3 protein: CASSEQGGTPYEQYF. The CDR3 nucleotides read TGTGCCAGCAGTGAACAGGGAGGGACTCCCTACGAGCAGTACTTC.

The sample holds a few counts of this clone. The V gene is TRBV7-2, the J gene TRBJ2-3; unclear D gene. The CDR3 has 11 residues. The germline V gene encodes CDR1 SGHTA and CDR2 FQGNSA. Trimming removed 4 bases at V and 7 bases at J, with 6 bases between. DNA for the CDR3: TGTGCCAGCAGCTCCTCTAATACGCAGTATTTT. This sequence encodes CASSSSNTQYF.

The chain has TRBV11-2 and TRBJ2-3; 7 bases map to TRBD1. V dropped 4 bases and J dropped 8; count of bases not matched to a gene: 15. The CDR3 runs to 16 residues. Germline V gives CDR1 SGHAT, CDR2 FQNNGV. The CDR3 DNA is TGTGCCAGCAGCTCTCAGACAGGGCCCCTTAGGGTTACGCAGTATTTT. Encoded protein: CASSSQTGPLRVTQYF. The full variable domain, its missing parts supplied by reference TRBV11-2 and TRBJ2-3, is EAGVAQSPRYKIIEKRQSVAFWCNPISGHATLYWYQQILGQGPKLLIQFQNNGVVDDSQLPKDRFSAERLKGVDSTLKIQPAKLEDSAVYLCASSSQTGPLRVTQYFGPGTRLTVL.

The CDR3 loop reads CASSQGWGEKLFF. The CDR3 DNA sequence: TGTGCCAGCAGCCAAGGCTGGGGGGAAAAACTGTTTTTT. V gene TRBV3-1 (or the pseudogene TRBV3-2) combines with J gene TRBJ1-4, with TRBD1 as a possible D gene (5 bases). Germline values: CDR1 LGHDT, CDR2 YNNKEL (reference sequence). The CDR3 is 13 amino acids. V lost 1 base to trimming and J lost 8 bases, with 8 bases between them.

The chain combines TRBV7-2 with TRBJ1-1; D not certain. Trimming left V 2 bases short and J 1 base short, with 8 bases between. Looked up from germline, CDR1 is SGHTA and CDR2 is FQGNSA. CDR3 length: 14 amino acids. The CDR3 protein is CASSLTSGNTEAFF. CDR3 in DNA: TGTGCCAGCAGCTTAACGTCGGGGAACACTGAAGCTTTCTTT.

The chain is built from TRBV6-2 or TRBV6-3 and TRBJ2-3, with a possible D match to TRBD2 (5 bases). The CDR3 has 14 amino acids. Trimming removed 0 bases at V and 13 bases at J, with 17 bases between. The V gene's germline CDR1 is MNHEY and CDR2 SVGEGT. CDR3 amino acids: CASSYSPVLLREYF. The CDR3 DNA follows: TGTGCCAGCAGTTACTCACCCGTGCTGTTGCGGGAGTATTTT.

V and J are TRBV11-2 and TRBJ2-7; 11 bases agree with TRBD2. Per the germline V gene, CDR1 is SGHAT and CDR2 is FQNNGV. The CDR3 has 15 amino acids. V shed 5 bases and J 3 bases; nucleotides not matched to a gene: 6. DNA of the CDR3: TGTGCCAGCAGCCCATTAGCGGGGGGGGTCTACGAGCAGTACTTC. This sequence encodes CASSPLAGGVYEQYF.

This clone was detected a few times. V usage is TRBV30 and J usage is TRBJ1-1, with 10 positions matching TRBD1. The trim removed 3 bases at V and 2 bases at J, leaving 9 bases unmatched. CDR1 GTSNPN and CDR2 SVGIG come from the germline V gene (reference sequence). The CDR3 has 16 amino acids. The CDR3 DNA is TGTGCCTGGAGCAGGGACAGGGGTAATTATAACACTGAAGCTTTCTTT. Encoded protein: CAWSRDRGNYNTEAFF. The variable domain in full, with the rest retrieved from reference TRBV30 and TRBJ1-1, is SQTIHQWPATLVQPVGSPLSLECTVEGTSNPNLYWYRQAAGRGLQLLFYSVGIGQISSEVPQNLSASRPQDRQFILSSKKLLLSDSGFYLCAWSRDRGNYNTEAFFGQGTRLTVV.

J is TRBJ2-2 and V is TRBV7-6, with D uncertain. With 5 bases removed from V and 4 bases from J, the gap between germline ends came to 14 bases. CDR1 SGHVS and CDR2 FNYEAQ come from the germline V gene. The CDR3 runs to 15 residues. The CDR3 loop reads CASSPITQPTGELFF. The CDR3 DNA is TGTGCCAGCAGCCCTATCACACAACCCACCGGGGAGCTGTTTTTT.

V usage is TRBV7-9 and J usage is TRBJ2-7; possibly TRBD1 for D (6 bases). The CDR3 covers 14 residues. Germline-derived CDR1 and CDR2 are SEHNR and FQNEAQ (reference sequence). The V end lost 5 bases, the J end lost 3 bases, and 14 bases lay between the germline ends. CDR3 bases: TGTGCCAGCAGCCCCTATCGGGACAACTACGAGCAGTACTTC. Encoded protein: CASSPYRDNYEQYF.

V is TRBV5-4 and J is TRBJ2-7; 8 nucleotides agree with TRBD1. This CDR3 comprises 15 residues. Germline CDR1 reads SGHNT; CDR2 reads YYREEE (reference sequence). V lost 4 bases, J lost 5 bases, and 11 bases stayed unmatched. CDR3 nucleotide sequence: TGTGCCAGCAGCCCTATCACAGGGGGTCTCCACGAGCAGTACTTC. As protein: CASSPITGGLHEQYF.

V usage is TRBV19 and J usage is TRBJ1-5; the D is unclear. V was pared by 3 bases and J by 1 base, with 7 bases between. The CDR3 is 14 amino acids. Germline CDR1 is LNHDA and CDR2 is SQIVND (reference sequence). The CDR3 DNA follows: TGTGCCAGTAGTATCCCTGAAAGCAATCAGCCCCAGCATTTT. This translates into CASSIPESNQPQHF.

The gene calls are TRBV18 and TRBJ2-4; TRBD1 or TRBD2 may be the D gene (6 bases each). The V and J ends lost 3 bases and 1 base respectively, with 13 bases between them. This CDR3 contains 16 residues. Germline CDR1 reads KGHSH; CDR2 reads LQKENI. This CDR3 is CASSPEGGLAKNIQYF. CDR3 coding DNA: TGTGCCAGCTCACCGGAGGGGGGCTTGGCCAAAAACATTCAGTACTTC.

This chain links TRBV14 with TRBJ2-5; D is perhaps TRBD1 (6 bases). CDR3 size: 16 residues. Trimming took 1 base from V and 5 from J, leaving 17 bases between them. Germline V gene sequence: CDR1 SGHDN, CDR2 FVKESK. CDR3 in amino acids: CASSQGSWGPSETQYF. The CDR3 DNA sequence: TGTGCCAGCAGCCAAGGATCTTGGGGGCCCAGCGAGACCCAGTACTTC.

This rearrangement joins TRBV28 to TRBJ1-3; D not resolved. Per germline, CDR1 MDHEN and CDR2 SYDVKM. Trimming stripped 2 bases from V and 0 bases from J, with 8 bases between. The CDR3 sequence is 15 residues long. CDR3 region: CASSLPGYSGNTIYF. The CDR3 nucleotides are TGTGCCAGCAGTTTACCCGGGTACTCTGGAAACACCATATATTTT.

This clone was seen a handful of times. This sequence joins TRBV7-8 and TRBJ1-5; possibly TRBD1 for D (6 bases). V gave up 4 bases and J gave up 5 bases, with 12 bases separating them. The CDR3 contains 14 residues. CDR1 is SGHVS, CDR2 FQNEAQ, per germline. The CDR3 nucleotides read TGTGCCAGCAGCTCTCAGACAGGTCATCAGCCCCAGCATTTT. It translates to CASSSQTGHQPQHF. Combining the CDR3 with reference TRBV7-8 and TRBJ1-5 gives the whole variable domain GAGVSQSPRYKVAKRGQDVALRCDPISGHVSLFWYQQALGQGPEFLTYFQNEAQLDKSGLPSDRFFAERPEGSVSTLKIQRTQQEDSAVYLCASSSQTGHQPQHFGDGTRLSIL.

V usage is TRBV19 and J usage is TRBJ1-1, with 8 bases aligning to TRBD1. Germline V gene data show CDR1 as LNHDA and CDR2 as SQIVND (reference sequence). V shed 7 bases, J shed 3 bases, and the junction held 13 bases outside the gene matches. CDR3 length equals 16 residues. CDR3 in amino acids: CASNPQGEGKYTEAFF. The CDR3 DNA is TGTGCCAGTAACCCACAGGGGGAGGGAAAGTACACTGAAGCTTTCTTT.

J is TRBJ2-5 and V is TRBV10-2, with TRBD1 matching 8 bases. CDR3 length: 16 amino acids. Germline V CDR1 and CDR2: WSHSY, SAAADI. V was pared by 6 bases and J by 1 base, with 10 bases of the junction left unmatched. As DNA, the CDR3 is TGCGCCAGCAGGGGATGGGGACAGGTTCGCCAAGAGACCCAGTACTTC. Residues: CASRGWGQVRQETQYF.

On this clone itself: The sample carries other DNA sequences with the same CDR3. The gene calls are TRBV15 and TRBJ2-7, with 8 positions matching TRBD1. Germline loops: CDR1 LNHNV, CDR2 YYDKDF (reference sequence). The trim removed 6 bases at V and 1 base at J, leaving 11 bases unmatched. The CDR3 sequence is 16 residues long. CDR3 sequence (DNA): TGTGCCACCAGTGCCGGGACAGGCTTATTTTCCTACGAGCAGTACTTC. Protein sequence: CATSAGTGLFSYEQYF.

The chain employs TRBV5-1 and TRBJ2-3, with a possible D match to TRBD2 (5 bases). The germline V and J ends were trimmed by 1 base and 0 bases, with 15 bases remaining between them. The germline V gene has CDR1 SGHRS and CDR2 YFSETQ. The CDR3 consists of 17 residues. The DNA of the CDR3 is TGCGCCAGCAGCTTGACCTCCTGGCGGGTGAGCACAGATACGCAGTATTTT. Its protein is CASSLTSWRVSTDTQYF.

With respect to this clone: Other DNA sequences within the sample encode an identical CDR3. The V gene is TRBV19, the J gene TRBJ1-2, with 8 positions matching TRBD1. V gave up 3 bases and J gave up 2 bases; unmatched junction bases: 5. Germline values: CDR1 LNHDA, CDR2 SQIVND (reference sequence). The CDR3 extends over 15 amino acids. CDR3 DNA: TGTGCCAGTAGTATCCTGGCAGGGGGCAACTATGGCTACACCTTC. Translation: CASSILAGGNYGYTF.